The clone carrying this T cell receptor (beta chain) was counted ten times or more. The antigen is not known. The library had UMIs added by 3' ligation of an oligonucleotide to TCR cDNA. Unsorted total RNA, roughly 1 to 1000 ng, was DNase treated before reverse transcription. The source of the sample is a study of naive and memory T cell subsets. Overall study findings and caveats: This RNA-based method may be sensitive to activation-related transcript changes.

The SP2 primer and nested alpha and beta constant region primers amplified ligated cDNA in four rounds. For blood and skin samples, reverse transcription used TCR alpha and beta constant primers. A single record per CDR3 protein comes from TCRdb applying MiXCR to the 5' RACE reads. The table shows roughly 60,000 distinct CDR3 sequences, with approximately 8.5% occurring only once. The CDR3 covers 13 residues. Trimming removed 0 bases from V and 6 bases from J, with 9 bases in between. Germline lookup yields CDR1 DFQATT and CDR2 SNEGSKA (reference sequence). V is TRBV20-1 and J is TRBJ1-5; D ambiguous. The clonotype originates from a female donor in good health. The CDR3 DNA reads TGCAGTGCTAGAGATAGAGAAGTTCAGCCCCAGCATTTT. Protein sequence: CSARDREVQPQHF.